Listed below are T cell receptor beta chains from one sample, sequenced in a study of kidney transplant recipient with SARS-CoV-2 infection. TCRdb re-analysed the reads in MiXCR, keeping a single row per CDR3 protein. The table has 250,000 or so distinct CDR3 sequences, about 30% seen once; the top ten hold roughly 7%. The sequences come from a blood sample, collected at baseline and between days 110 and 120 from a kidney transplant recipient. These receptors came from a male patient aged 25-45 years who had COVID-19 and was a kidney transplant recipient. T cells may partly derive from the graft donor. CDR3s include the opening cysteine and the closing phenylalanine or tryptophan. Each record gives: V gene, J gene, clone size, D gene, CDR3 protein, CDR3 DNA. A D gene is named only where the DNA matches it firmly. Clone sizes are given selectively: once, few, many, or a class where the clone is expanded.

TRBV5-1,TRBJ2-5,few,TRBD1,CASSSTGDGGETQYF,TGCGCCAGCAGTTCTACAGGGGATGGAGGAGAGACCCAGTACTTC
TRBV20-1,TRBJ2-5,.,.,CSAPSREAQYF,TGCAGTGCACCCTCACGTGAGGCCCAGTACTTC
TRBV20-1,TRBJ2-7,many,TRBD2,CSGTPGGPVYEQYF,TGCAGTGGGACGCCGGGAGGGCCTGTCTACGAGCAGTACTTC
TRBV20-1,TRBJ2-5,many,.,CSARDDDETQYF,TGCAGTGCTAGAGACGACGACGAGACCCAGTACTTC
TRBV28,TRBJ2-1,few,TRBD2,CASSSPAGYNEQFF,TGTGCCAGCAGTTCCCCAGCGGGATACAATGAGCAGTTCTTC
TRBV5-8,TRBJ1-1,many,.,CASSLRGLGTEAFF,TGTGCCAGCAGCTTGCGAGGGTTGGGCACTGAAGCTTTCTTT
TRBV6-5,TRBJ2-3,many,TRBD2,CASSPPAPGLAGGSTDTQYF,TGTGCCAGCAGTCCCCCCGCCCCGGGACTAGCGGGAGGAAGCACAGATACGCAGTATTTT
TRBV6-6,TRBJ2-7,many,TRBD1,CASRFGQASYEQYF,TGTGCCAGCAGATTCGGACAGGCCTCCTACGAGCAGTACTTC
TRBV10-3,TRBJ1-2,many,TRBD1,CAISAPTGNYGYTF,TGTGCCATCAGTGCCCCGACAGGGAACTATGGCTACACCTTC
TRBV12-3/TRBV12-4,TRBJ2-7,many,.,CASSFIRDYEQYF,TGTGCCAGCAGTTTTATCAGGGACTACGAGCAGTACTTC
TRBV2,TRBJ1-3,many,TRBD1,CAGTGVMGNTIYF,TGTGCCGGCACAGGGGTGATGGGAAACACCATATATTTT
TRBV24-1,TRBJ2-3,.,.,CATSDFVGQTTDTQYF,TGTGCCACCAGTGATTTCGTAGGACAGACCACAGATACGCAGTATTTT
TRBV30,TRBJ1-6,many,.,CAWSVRGAGSPLHF,TGTGCCTGGAGTGTACGTGGGGCGGGTTCACCCCTCCACTTT
TRBV7-1,TRBJ1-2,many,.,CASSDPRHEGKTYGYTF,TGTGCCAGCAGCGATCCGCGTCACGAGGGAAAGACCTATGGCTACACCTTC
TRBV27,TRBJ2-2,many,.,CASSFLGMVNTGELFF,TGTGCCAGCAGTTTTTTGGGAATGGTGAACACCGGGGAGCTGTTTTTT
TRBV20-1,TRBJ1-5,many,.,CSARDPGALGQPQHF,TGCAGTGCTAGAGATCCGGGGGCGCTAGGGCAGCCCCAGCATTTT
TRBV30,TRBJ1-5,many,.,CAWSEGEGSQPQHF,TGTGCCTGGTCCGAAGGGGAAGGAAGTCAGCCCCAGCATTTT
TRBV19,TRBJ2-2,many,TRBD2,CASRPGTSRSGELFF,TGTGCCAGTAGGCCAGGGACTAGTCGCTCCGGGGAGCTGTTTTTT
TRBV24-1,TRBJ1-5,many,TRBD1,CATSGDSYNQPQHF,TGTGCCACCAGTGGGGACAGCTACAATCAGCCCCAGCATTTT
TRBV9,TRBJ1-2,many,.,CASHRLYSRKTYGYTF,TGTGCCAGCCATAGATTGTACTCAAGAAAGACCTATGGCTACACCTTC
TRBV30,TRBJ2-7,.,TRBD1,CAYGQGAYEQYF,TGTGCCTACGGACAGGGGGCCTACGAGCAGTACTTC
TRBV11-2,TRBJ2-7,many,.,CASSLFQSFEQYF,TGTGCCAGCAGCTTATTTCAATCGTTTGAGCAGTACTTC
TRBV19,TRBJ2-2,many,TRBD2,CASRTSGSNTGELFF,TGTGCCAGTAGGACTAGCGGATCGAACACCGGGGAGCTGTTTTTT
TRBV7-6,TRBJ2-1,many,TRBD2,CASSPAGTSGHNEQFF,TGTGCCAGCAGCCCCGCCGGGACTAGCGGCCACAATGAGCAGTTCTTC
TRBV20-1,TRBJ2-7,.,TRBD2,CNASDPPSGRLDEQYF,TGCAATGCTAGTGACCCCCCAAGCGGGAGGCTCGACGAGCAGTACTTC
TRBV15,TRBJ1-2,many,.,CATSNGLRCGKTYGYTF,TGTGCCACCAGCAATGGTTTAAGGTGTGGAAAGACCTATGGCTACACCTTC
TRBV15,TRBJ2-1,.,TRBD1,CATSSDRDRDIYSYNEQFF,TGTGCCACCAGCAGTGACCGGGACAGGGACATCTACTCCTACAATGAGCAGTTCTTC